This T cell receptor (beta chain) emerged from a study of CD8 T cells in Susac syndrome. Notes on the study in general: Acknowledgment was made by the study that its TCR sequencing and HLA analysis involved a relatively small number of individuals.

A remark on this clonotype: What it binds is unknown.

When the RNA was reverse transcribed, random hexamers were used with an input of roughly 0.45 to 1 ug. The CDR3 of TCR beta was amplified by immunoSEQ multiplex PCR across 54 Vbeta and 13 Jbeta. TCRdb re-derived calls from the immunoSEQ multiplex PCR reads in MiXCR, one entry per CDR3 protein. The sample contains more than 85,000 distinct CDR3 sequences, around 97% of which appear only once. Trimming at V came to 6 bases and at J to 3 bases, leaving 1 base not matched to a gene. Germline loops: CDR1 SNHLY, CDR2 FYNNEI. This CDR3 contains 13 residues. This TCR was recovered from a human donor in good health. Material for sequencing was CD4+ T cells from PBMCs. The J gene is TRBJ1-4, the V gene TRBV2; TRBD1 matches at 7 bases. The CDR3 here is CASRQGANEKLFF. The CDR3, as DNA: TGTGCCAGCAGGCAGGGGGCTAATGAAAAACTGTTTTTT.